This passage covers 29 T cell receptor beta chains from one sample sequenced in a study of human T cells and chemical hapten exposure. TCRdb processed the RACE reads anew with MiXCR; each CDR3 protein has one entry. The sample contains about 51,000 distinct CDR3 sequences, around 9.4% of which appear only once. Regarding time point: pre-sensitization, week 0. Indicated treatment: therapeutic diphenylcyclopropenone sensitization with weekly scalp DPC. The sequenced sample was whole blood, obtained in connection with sensitization to the hapten diphenylcyclopropenone (DPC). All receptors derive from a woman aged 35 to 49 with alopecia areata. Some clones in this sample may be carry-over from other donors' samples.

This clonotype appeared many times. CDR3 in DNA: TGTGCCTGGAGTCGGGACAGGGGAACTGCAACTAATGAAAAACTGTTTTTT. Translation: CAWSRDRGTATNEKLFF. The V call is TRBV30, the J call TRBJ1-4; 10 bases map to TRBD1. V shed 2 bases and J 0 bases; nucleotides not matched to a gene: 6. Germline-derived CDR1 and CDR2 are GTSNPN and SVGIG (reference sequence). The CDR3 runs to 17 residues.

This clonotype has just a few counts. V gene TRBV20-1 combines with J gene TRBJ2-5; D call uncertain. The CDR3 sequence is 14 residues long. In germline, CDR1 is DFQATT, CDR2 SNEGSKA (reference sequence). The V and J ends lost 1 base and 3 bases respectively, with 12 bases between them. CDR3 nucleotides: TGCAGTGCTAGAGTCGAGAAACCGAAAGAGACCCAGTACTTC. Its translation: CSARVEKPKETQYF.

This clonotype was detected ten times or more. V is TRBV6-6 and J is TRBJ2-7; possible D gene TRBD2, 6 bases. The germline gives CDR1 MNHNY, CDR2 SVGAGI (reference sequence). The CDR3 runs to 13 residues. V lost 0 bases, J lost 8 bases, and 11 bases lay in between. Here the CDR3 reads CASSYSGDSKQYF. DNA for the CDR3: TGTGCCAGCAGTTACTCAGGGGACTCCAAGCAGTACTTC.

This clonotype was recorded many times. The chain joins TRBV20-1 to TRBJ1-1; a possible D gene is TRBD1 (5 bases). Germline V gives CDR1 DFQATT, CDR2 SNEGSKA (reference sequence). The CDR3 is 11 amino acids. Trimming pared 2 bases from V and 11 bases from J, leaving 12 bases between. CDR3: CSARMGVVAFF. In DNA form, the CDR3 reads TGCAGTGCTAGAATGGGGGTCGTGGCTTTCTTT.

In its sample, this clonotype was seen many times. This chain connects TRBV28 to TRBJ2-3; no clear D gene. The CDR3 spans 13 residues. Germline V gene lookup returns CDR1 MDHEN and CDR2 SYDVKM. V was shortened by 6 bases and J by 0 bases, with 7 bases between the two germline ends. The CDR3 spells CASRSASTDTQYF. CDR3 coding DNA: TGTGCCAGCAGGAGTGCCAGCACAGATACGCAGTATTTT.

This clonotype was seen at least ten times. The rearrangement links TRBV6-5 to TRBJ2-1, with a weak D call TRBD1 (6 bases). V was clipped by 0 bases and J by 6 bases, with 21 bases between them. The CDR3 contains 18 residues. Germline V gene sequence: CDR1 MNHEY, CDR2 SVGAGI. Here the CDR3 DNA reads TGTGCCAGCAGTTACTCGCATTATTGGGGGCTAGAGGGCAATGAGCAGTTCTTC. Translating it yields CASSYSHYWGLEGNEQFF.

The chain recombines TRBV30 with TRBJ1-3, with TRBD1 matching 7 bases. Germline trimming cut 7 bases from V and 4 bases from J; bases unmatched to any gene: 4. Germline loops: CDR1 GTSNPN, CDR2 SVGIG (reference sequence). There are 12 residues in the CDR3. The CDR3 loop is CAFETGGNTIYF. Written as DNA, the CDR3 is TGTGCCTTCGAGACAGGGGGAAACACCATATATTTT.

This clonotype was observed many times. The gene calls are TRBV7-9 and TRBJ1-6, with 8 bases fitting TRBD1. V lost 5 bases to trimming and J lost 16 bases; unmatched junction nucleotides: 7. The CDR3 runs 12 residues. Germline lookup yields CDR1 SEHNR and CDR2 FQNEAQ (reference sequence). CDR3 amino acids: CASSLRDRLLHF. The CDR3 DNA reads TGTGCCAGCAGCCTAAGGGACAGGCTACTCCACTTT.

The chain carries TRBV20-1 and TRBJ1-5, with D maybe TRBD1 (5 bases). The CDR3 is 16 amino acids. Germline V gene sequence: CDR1 DFQATT, CDR2 SNEGSKA (reference sequence). V was cut by 1 base and J by 2 bases, with 15 bases left in between. Written as DNA, the CDR3 is TGCAGTGCTAGAGCTTTCAGGGAACTTGGCAATCAGCCCCAGCATTTT. This gives the protein CSARAFRELGNQPQHF.

This clonotype was seen more than once but under ten times. The CDR3 DNA is TGTGCCACCCGACAGGGGGGCTCACCCCTCCACTTT. This translates into CATRQGGSPLHF. The rearrangement links TRBV15 to TRBJ1-6, with 9 bases aligning to TRBD1. The trim removed 8 bases at V and 10 bases at J, leaving 3 bases unmatched. The germline V gene has CDR1 LNHNV and CDR2 YYDKDF (reference sequence). This CDR3 is 12 amino acids long.

This clonotype was counted ten times or more. CDR3 coding DNA: TGTGCCAGCAGGACAACCCAGAACACTGAAGCTTTCTTT. Translating it yields CASRTTQNTEAFF. This sequence joins TRBV6-5 and TRBJ1-1; D uncertain. The CDR3 sequence is 13 residues long. The germline V gene has CDR1 MNHEY and CDR2 SVGAGI. Trimming left V 6 bases short and J 1 base short, with 9 bases between.

Ten or more counts support this clonotype. The rearrangement joins TRBV4-1 to TRBJ2-7, with D possibly TRBD2 on 6 matching bases. The CDR3 is made up of 14 amino acids. CDR1 and CDR2 from the germline V gene are MGHRA and YSYEKL. With 6 bases removed from V and 3 bases from J, the gap between germline ends came to 15 bases. In DNA, the CDR3 is TGCGCCAGCAGTATTCTAGCGCGAGACTACGAGCAGTACTTC. This translates into CASSILARDYEQYF.

This clonotype was found many times. V usage is TRBV28 and J usage is TRBJ2-7; either TRBD1 or TRBD2 may fit D (5 bases each). V was clipped by 3 bases and J by 3 bases, with 15 bases between them. Germline V lookup: CDR1 MDHEN, CDR2 SYDVKM. The CDR3 totals 15 residues. DNA for the CDR3: TGTGCCAGCAGTTTCCCTGGGGGAGCCGGCTACGAGCAGTACTTC. This encodes CASSFPGGAGYEQYF.

This clonotype was counted between two and nine times. The V call is TRBV11-2, the J call TRBJ2-2; D might be TRBD1 or TRBD2, each matching 5 bases. The CDR3 runs 16 residues. The V end lost 11 bases, the J end lost 7 bases, and 26 bases lay between the germline ends. Germline V CDR1 and CDR2: SGHAT, FQNNGV. CDR3 DNA sequence: TGTGCCGCTCCCCGTAGCACCGGGGCCTCCTTCGGGGAGCTGTTTTTT. Its protein is CAAPRSTGASFGELFF.

This clonotype has at least ten counts. The V call is TRBV4-1, the J call TRBJ2-3; D not resolved. Trimming stripped 3 bases from V and 5 bases from J, with 9 bases between. Germline V gene sequence: CDR1 MGHRA, CDR2 YSYEKL. This CDR3 has 13 residues. DNA of the CDR3: TGCGCCAGCAGCCACCGGACGGAAGATACGCAGTATTTT. Its protein is CASSHRTEDTQYF.

This clonotype was found many times. The chain is built from TRBV6-6 and TRBJ1-1, with D possibly being TRBD1 (6 bases). The ends were cut back, 8 bases at V and 1 base at J, with 14 bases in the middle. The CDR3 spans 14 residues. The germline CDR1 and CDR2 sequences are MNHNY and SVGAGI (reference sequence). DNA for the CDR3: TGTGCCAGCGGGGGCAGGGGCCAGAACACTGAAGCTTTCTTT. It encodes CASGGRGQNTEAFF.

This clonotype occurred a few times. This chain joins TRBV30 and TRBJ1-4; D may be TRBD1 (6 bases). Trimming took 1 base from V and 5 from J, leaving 11 bases between them. Germline V gene lookup returns CDR1 GTSNPN and CDR2 SVGIG (reference sequence). The CDR3 extends over 14 amino acids. The CDR3 here is CAWSGETGNEKLFF. DNA for the CDR3: TGTGCCTGGAGTGGAGAAACAGGGAATGAAAAACTGTTTTTT.

The table lists this clonotype with many counts. The chain employs TRBV4-3 and TRBJ2-4, with D possibly TRBD1 on 6 matching bases. In germline, CDR1 is LGHNA, CDR2 YSLEER. CDR3 length equals 13 residues. V lost 1 base and J 6 bases, leaving 7 bases between the germline ends. The CDR3 spells CASSQGRGNIQYF. The DNA of the CDR3 is TGCGCCAGCAGCCAAGGCAGGGGAAACATTCAGTACTTC.

This clonotype was found many times. CDR3 DNA: TGTGCCAGCAGTAGCCAGGGACAGGCCCTTTGGGAGCAGTACTTC. Protein sequence: CASSSQGQALWEQYF. The V and J genes are TRBV12-3 or TRBV12-4 and TRBJ2-7; TRBD1 agrees at 8 bases. Germline trimming cut 5 bases from V and 7 bases from J; bases unmatched to any gene: 13. This CDR3 has 15 residues.

The chain has TRBV6-5 and TRBJ2-7; the D gene is possibly TRBD1 (5 bases). V was pared by 4 bases and J by 7 bases, with 8 bases between. Germline CDR1 is MNHEY and CDR2 is SVGAGI. The CDR3 consists of 11 residues. The CDR3 bases are TGTGCCAGCAGTTCGCCAGGGGAGCAGTACTTC. Protein: CASSSPGEQYF.

V usage is TRBV18 and J usage is TRBJ2-7; TRBD2 might be the D (6 bases). The V end was cut by 2 bases, the J end by 5 bases, with 13 bases between. The CDR3 consists of 14 residues. The germline V gene encodes CDR1 KGHSH and CDR2 LQKENI. For the CDR3, the DNA is TGTGCCAGCTCACCAGCGGGGCGCAGGGACGAGCAGTACTTC. Its translation is CASSPAGRRDEQYF.

This clonotype was detected only a few times. The chain is built from TRBV28 and TRBJ1-4; 10 bases are shared with TRBD1. Germline CDR1 is MDHEN and CDR2 is SYDVKM. Unmatched junction bases numbered 4, after V lost 3 bases and J lost 6 bases. This CDR3 has 15 amino acids. CDR3 residues: CASSFRGQGHEKLFF. In DNA form, the CDR3 reads TGTGCCAGCAGTTTTAGGGGACAGGGGCATGAAAAACTGTTTTTT. The full variable domain, with the rest looked up from reference TRBV28 and TRBJ1-4, is DVKVTQSSRYLVKRTGEKVFLECVQDMDHENMFWYRQDPGLGLRLIYFSYDVKMKEKGDIPEGYSVSREKKERFSLILESASTNQTSMYLCASSFRGQGHEKLFFGSGTQLSVL.

This rearrangement joins TRBV12-3 or TRBV12-4 to TRBJ2-3, with D possibly being TRBD2 (5 bases). The CDR3 covers 12 residues. Trimming stripped 6 bases from V and 14 bases from J, with 18 bases between. The CDR3 reads CASSRESDLAYF. The CDR3, as DNA: TGTGCCAGCAGCCGAGAATCCGATCTAGCGTATTTT.

The DNA of the CDR3 is TGCGCCAGCAGCTTCATAGCGGGGGCCAACACCGGGGAGCTGTTTTTT. This codes for CASSFIAGANTGELFF. The genes are TRBV5-1 and TRBJ2-2; 9 bases match TRBD2. V trimming: 2 bases; J trimming: 2 bases; junction bases outside the gene matches: 4. The V gene's germline CDR1 is SGHRS and CDR2 YFSETQ. The CDR3 has 16 amino acids.

This clonotype was seen repeatedly, ten times or more. V and J are TRBV11-2 and TRBJ2-2, with a possible D match to TRBD1 (5 bases). Germline loops: CDR1 SGHAT, CDR2 FQNNGV. The CDR3 runs to 15 residues. V was shortened by 5 bases and J by 7 bases, with 17 bases between the two germline ends. The CDR3 region is CASSPPQGGGGELFF. CDR3 in DNA: TGTGCCAGCAGCCCCCCCCAGGGCGGTGGCGGGGAGCTGTTTTTT.

This clonotype was seen at least ten times. V and J are TRBV20-1 and TRBJ2-7; 7 positions match TRBD2. Per the germline V gene, CDR1 is DFQATT and CDR2 is SNEGSKA (reference sequence). There are 16 residues in the CDR3. V gave up 1 base and J gave up 5 bases; unmatched junction bases: 14. In DNA, the CDR3 is TGCAGTGCTAGAGTTTTGAGCGGGGACGGCCTGGACGAGCAGTACTTC. This encodes CSARVLSGDGLDEQYF.

This clonotype has just a few counts. The V call is TRBV29-1, the J call TRBJ2-5, with TRBD2 identical over 9 bases. Unmatched junction bases numbered 8, after V lost 7 bases and J lost 2 bases. From germline, CDR1 is SQVTM and CDR2 ANQGSEA. CDR3 length: 14 residues. CDR3 DNA: TGCAGCGCCCTGAGACTAGCGGAACAAGAGACCCAGTACTTC. Translating it yields CSALRLAEQETQYF.

Many counts were recorded for this clonotype. This rearrangement joins TRBV7-6 to TRBJ2-1; 9 bases are a match to TRBD2. V shed 3 bases and J 0 bases; nucleotides not matched to a gene: 9. There are 18 residues in the CDR3. CDR1 and CDR2 (germline): SGHVS, FNYEAQ. DNA for the CDR3: TGTGCCAGCAGCTTGCGGGGGGGGGCACAAAGCTCCTACAATGAGCAGTTCTTC. Protein: CASSLRGGAQSSYNEQFF.

This clonotype was counted only a few times. The chain employs TRBV4-1 and TRBJ2-1; D ambiguous. The CDR3 runs to 11 residues. The germline CDR1 and CDR2 sequences are MGHRA and YSYEKL. The V end was cut by 1 base, the J end by 10 bases, with 5 bases between. The CDR3 loop is CASSQGLEQFF. CDR3 sequence (DNA): TGCGCCAGCAGCCAAGGTCTGGAGCAGTTCTTC.